A single sample gave rise to the 5 T cell receptor beta chains below, sequenced in a study of CD8 T cells in ankylosing spondylitis. From the 5' RACE reads, TCRdb called clonotypes with MiXCR, one entry per CDR3 protein. Of 200,000 or so distinct CDR3 sequences listed, roughly 20% are singletons. Sequenced sample: blood, either unsorted or a sorted T cell fraction (not recorded which). These receptors were obtained from a male donor under 30 with ankylosing spondylitis or in good health (not recorded which).

In the case of this clonotype: This may arise from a read error, as a much more abundant clone is one base away. The V and J genes are TRBV6-2 or TRBV6-3 and TRBJ2-1; D perhaps matches TRBD2 (5 bases). There are 12 residues in the CDR3. CDR1 is MNHEY and CDR2 is SVGEGT in the germline V gene. V lost 4 bases and J lost 10, with 11 bases in between. The chain's CDR3 is CASSCSTIEQFF. The DNA for the CDR3 is TGTGCCAGCAGTTGCTCGACTATCGAGCAGTTCTTC.

This clonotype has at least ten counts. This chain connects TRBV12-3 or TRBV12-4 to TRBJ2-7; D might be TRBD1 or TRBD2, each matching 5 bases. V shed 0 bases and J shed 6 bases, with 9 bases lying between them. The CDR3 loop spans 13 amino acids. CDR3 DNA: TGTGCCAGCAGTTTAGCGGGGACCTCCGAGCAGTACGTC. Protein product: CASSLAGTSEQYV.

This clonotype was counted many times. The chain's CDR3 is CSASPLAGTDTQYF. The DNA of the CDR3 is TGCAGTGCTAGTCCTCTAGCGGGCACAGATACGCAGTATTTT. The V call is TRBV20-1, the J call TRBJ2-3; TRBD2 matches 7 bases. CDR3 length equals 14 residues. Trimming removed 3 bases from V and 1 base from J; junction bases left unmatched: 4. Germline assignment: CDR1 DFQATT and CDR2 SNEGSKA (reference sequence).

This clonotype was observed many times. This sequence joins TRBV20-1 and TRBJ1-2; 7 nucleotides agree with TRBD1. The germline V gene has CDR1 DFQATT and CDR2 SNEGSKA (reference sequence). The J segment lost 7 bases and the V segment lost 1 base, leaving 3 bases of the junction unmatched. The CDR3 spans 12 residues. The CDR3 nucleotides read TGCAGTGCTAGAGGACAGGGCGGTGGCTACACCTTC. Its protein is CSARGQGGGYTF.

This clonotype was detected many times. The rearrangement uses TRBV19 and TRBJ1-4; D remains ambiguous. The CDR3 covers 14 residues. The V end lost 0 bases, the J end lost 8 bases, and 10 bases lay between the germline ends. The germline CDR1 and CDR2 sequences are LNHDA and SQIVND (reference sequence). CDR3 sequence reads: CASSIETGGEKLFF. The CDR3 region has the DNA TGTGCCAGTAGTATAGAGACGGGAGGCGAAAAACTGTTTTTT.